This T cell receptor beta chain was recorded in a study of shared clonotypes between healthy human individuals. General study points: Naive subsets usually exceeded memory subsets in estimated richness.

To note about this clone: Its antigen is not identified.

The CDR3 loop spans 17 amino acids. Germline values: CDR1 SEHNR, CDR2 FQNEAQ (reference sequence). Trimming left V 1 base short and J 0 bases short, with 12 bases between. Genomic DNA of each subset was evenly split across several immunoSEQ plates. Sorted-subset replicate PCR reactions were performed with approximately 190 ng DNA, corresponding to tens of thousands of T cell genomes. Clones were sequenced by immunoSEQ multiplex PCR, and TCRdb holds only the in-frame ones, with some missing. In the table there are hundreds of thousands of clones, approximately 96% of which are singletons. Terminally differentiated effector memory CD45RA+ cells were left out of the naive CD8 fraction, which was CD45RO-negative and positively selected for CCR7. All the donors were Caucasian adults who lived in Nashville, Tennessee.

This receptor was identified in a woman in her twenties or thirties in good health. The sequenced sample was naive CD8+ T cells sorted from blood. The chain links TRBV7-9 to TRBJ2-2; unclear D gene. The DNA for the CDR3 is TGTGCCAGCAGCTTAGTGGGGTCAACCGCGAACACCGGGGAGCTGTTTTTT. It codes for CASSLVGSTANTGELFF.